This TCR beta chain was sequenced for a study of CXCR3-negative and CXCR3-positive naive CD8 T cells. From germline, CDR1 is MDHEN and CDR2 SYDVKM. CDR3 length: 14 amino acids. 5' RACE that incorporated UMI labels was used to prepare the TRB cDNA libraries. TCRdb reprocessed the 5' RACE reads and keeps a single row for each CDR3 protein, giving no DNA. The table lists about 94,000 distinct CDR3 sequences. With regard to this clonotype: The antigen is unknown.

The study's findings and limits: CXCR3-positive naive cells carried more hydrophobic TRB CDR3s than CXCR3-negative naive cells did.

The chain couples TRBV28 to TRBJ2-1; TCRdb calls TRBD1, which cannot be checked without DNA. The sample comprised naive CXCR3+ CD8+ T cells from blood. Specified subset: CD45RO-CCR7+CD27+CD95- naive CD8+ T cells expressing CXCR3 (TNR3+). The sequence came from a human donor in good health. Some clones in this sample may be carry-over from other donors' samples. CDR3 loop: CASSRGTGNNEQFF. Full variable domain (outside the CDR3, taken from reference TRBV28 and TRBJ2-1): DVKVTQSSRYLVKRTGEKVFLECVQDMDHENMFWYRQDPGLGLRLIYFSYDVKMKEKGDIPEGYSVSREKKERFSLILESASTNQTSMYLCASSRGTGNNEQFFGPGTRLTVL.